The clone carrying this T cell receptor beta chain was counted once. The target antigen is unknown. This specimen comes from a study of T cell responses to AZD1222 COVID-19 vaccine. Study-wide results and caveats: Reportedly, nearly half of unique spike TCRs recognized epitopes outside B.1.351/B.1.1.7 mutations. Baseline seropositivity characterized only six AZD1222 recipients. Two AZD1222 administrations were followed by greater Spike-specific TCR breadth and depth. Donors were mostly white British, more females; clonal diversity possibly underestimated.

Trimming stripped 6 bases from V and 2 bases from J, with 13 bases between. The V gene's germline CDR1 is SGHTA and CDR2 FQGNSA. The CDR3 loop spans 14 amino acids. The assay was immunoSEQ multiplex PCR, and TCRdb's table has in-frame clones only and misses some. The sample has over 100,000 clones, 80% to 85% seen once; the top ten hold about 9.7%. The receptor comes from an adult in good health. The sequencing used peripheral blood, collected on day 0 of AZD1222 vaccination. The chain has TRBV7-2 and TRBJ1-2; D unclear. The CDR3 DNA follows: TGTGCCAGCAGTTTCGACCGGGGAAACTATGGCTACACCTTC. As protein: CASSFDRGNYGYTF.